This T cell receptor (beta chain) was profiled in a study of T-cell memory formation after mild COVID-19. Across the whole study: Largely donor-specific TCR clusters were found.

TCRdb fed the 5' RACE reads into MiXCR, producing one record per CDR3 protein. The sample carries a few hundred thousand distinct CDR3 sequences, roughly 25% recorded once. There are a few counts of this clonotype. CDR3 size: 13 residues. Germline CDR1 reads SEHNR; CDR2 reads FQNEAQ (reference sequence). V lost 5 bases and J lost 0, with 7 bases in between. V gene TRBV7-9 combines with J gene TRBJ1-1; D call uncertain. Material: PBMCs or a T cell subset sorted from them (not recorded which). This TCR came from an adult woman who had mild COVID-19 (a few samples of this study predate the infection). Cell type and time point are not known. The CDR3, as DNA: TGTGCCAGCAGCCCCGAAGTGAACACTGAAGCTTTCTTT. Protein: CASSPEVNTEAFF.